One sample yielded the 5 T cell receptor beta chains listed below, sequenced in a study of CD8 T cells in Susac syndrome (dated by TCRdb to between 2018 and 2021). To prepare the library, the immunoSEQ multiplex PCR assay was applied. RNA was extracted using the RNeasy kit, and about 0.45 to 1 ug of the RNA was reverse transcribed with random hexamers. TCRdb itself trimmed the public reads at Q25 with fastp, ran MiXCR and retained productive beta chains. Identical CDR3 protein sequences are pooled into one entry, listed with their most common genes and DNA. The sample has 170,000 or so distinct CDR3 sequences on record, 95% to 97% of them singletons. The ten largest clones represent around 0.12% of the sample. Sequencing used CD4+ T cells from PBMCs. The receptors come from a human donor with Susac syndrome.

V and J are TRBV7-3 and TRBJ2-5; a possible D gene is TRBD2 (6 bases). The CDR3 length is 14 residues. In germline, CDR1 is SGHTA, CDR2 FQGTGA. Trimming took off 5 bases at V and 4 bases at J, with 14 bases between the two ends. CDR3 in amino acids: CASSKTGGGETQYF. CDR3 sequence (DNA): TGTGCCAGCAGCAAAACCGGGGGAGGAGAGACCCAGTACTTC.

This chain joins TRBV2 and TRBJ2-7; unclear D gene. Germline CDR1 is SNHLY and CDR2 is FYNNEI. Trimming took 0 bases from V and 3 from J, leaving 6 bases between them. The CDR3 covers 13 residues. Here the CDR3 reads CASSEAFLYEQYV. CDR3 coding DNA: TGTGCCAGCAGTGAAGCGTTTCTCTACGAGCAGTACGTC.

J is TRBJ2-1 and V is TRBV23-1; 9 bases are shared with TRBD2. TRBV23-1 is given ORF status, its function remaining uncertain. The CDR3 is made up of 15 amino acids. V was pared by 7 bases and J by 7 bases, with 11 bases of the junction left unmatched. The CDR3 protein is CASKGRRGGLNEQFF. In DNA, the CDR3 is TGCGCCAGCAAAGGGAGGCGGGGGGGCCTAAATGAGCAGTTCTTC.

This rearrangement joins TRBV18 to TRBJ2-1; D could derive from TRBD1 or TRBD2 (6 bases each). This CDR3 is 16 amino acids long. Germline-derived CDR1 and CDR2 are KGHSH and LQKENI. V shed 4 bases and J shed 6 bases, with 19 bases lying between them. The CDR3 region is CASSLTELGGLNEQFF. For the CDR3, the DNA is TGTGCCAGCTCACTGACGGAGCTGGGGGGCCTCAATGAGCAGTTCTTC.

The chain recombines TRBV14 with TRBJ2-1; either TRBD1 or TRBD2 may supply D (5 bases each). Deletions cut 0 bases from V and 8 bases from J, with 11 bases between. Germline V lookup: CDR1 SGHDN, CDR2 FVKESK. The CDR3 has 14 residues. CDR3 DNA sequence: TGTGCCAGCAGCCAAGAGGGGGTTGACGATGAGCAGTTCTTC. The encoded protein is CASSQEGVDDEQFF.